What follows are 3 T cell receptor beta chains derived from one specimen sequenced in a study of OX40 agonist ivuxolimab in advanced cancers. Here immunoSEQ multiplex PCR was the method, and the copy in TCRdb shows in-frame clones only, minus some. The table records nearly 110,000 clones, roughly nine tenths of them present only once. The sequencing used CD4+ or CD8+ T cells sorted from blood, collected in a trial of the OX40 agonist ivuxolimab. The receptors derive from an adult with an advanced solid tumor such as melanoma, head and neck, liver or kidney cancer.

The chain recombines TRBV4-3 with TRBJ2-2; 12 nucleotides agree with TRBD2. The CDR3 consists of 17 residues. Germline lookup yields CDR1 LGHNA and CDR2 YSLEER. With V trimmed by 4 bases and J by 5 bases, 8 bases remained unmatched. CDR3 sequence (DNA): TGCGCCAGCAGCCCGAGACTAGCGGGGGTCAATACCGGGGAGCTGTTTTTT. Protein: CASSPRLAGVNTGELFF.

This chain connects TRBV10-1 to TRBJ2-4; D may match TRBD1 or TRBD2 (6 bases each). CDR1 and CDR2 from the germline V gene are WNHNN and SYGVQD (reference sequence). Trimming cost V 0 bases and J 7 bases, with 10 bases left between them. There are 14 residues in the CDR3. CDR3 residues: CASSESSGANIQYF. The CDR3 region has the DNA TGCGCCAGCAGTGAGTCGTCGGGGGCTAACATTCAGTACTTC.

The chain links TRBV6-1 to TRBJ1-5; 11 bases match TRBD1. This CDR3 is built from 16 residues. Germline CDR1 and CDR2: MNHNS and SASEGT. The junction had 4 bases not matched to a gene; V was cut back by 3 bases and J by 3 bases. This CDR3 reads CASSEGTGGFNQPQHF. CDR3 in DNA: TGTGCCAGCAGTGAGGGGACAGGGGGTTTCAATCAGCCCCAGCATTTT.